These 10 T cell receptor beta chains were sequenced from one sample in a study of T cells in Graves' hyperthyroidism and ophthalmopathy. TCR beta CDR3 region amplification was performed from RNA transcripts. First-round RT-PCR targeting the TCR CDR3 was performed with the HTBI primer set. TCRdb re-analysed the multiplex PCR reads in MiXCR, keeping a single row per CDR3 protein. There are over 700,000 distinct CDR3 sequences in the sample; over 35% occur only once, and more than 25% lies in the top ten. The sequenced sample was blood. The source is a woman aged 40 to 55 with Graves' hyperthyroidism.

In this sample, this clonotype turned up many times. V is TRBV15 and J is TRBJ1-2; D remains unclear. Germline V gene data show CDR1 as LNHNV and CDR2 as YYDKDF (reference sequence). CDR3 length equals 15 residues. V gave up 3 bases and J gave up 1 base, with 12 bases separating them. Here the CDR3 reads CATSRKVFNNYGYTF. The CDR3 DNA is TGTGCCACCAGCAGGAAGGTATTTAATAACTATGGCTACACCTTC.

This clonotype has ten or more counts. The chain has TRBV29-1 and TRBJ1-2; TRBD1 is a possible D gene (6 bases). The CDR3 is 14 amino acids. V was cut by 3 bases and J by 4 bases, with 15 bases left in between. In germline, CDR1 is SQVTM, CDR2 ANQGSEA. CDR3 in amino acids: CSVEKSDSAYGYTF. CDR3 DNA sequence: TGCAGCGTTGAGAAGTCGGACAGTGCCTATGGCTACACCTTC.

This clonotype showed up just a few times. The genes are TRBV7-2 and TRBJ2-7; D gene uncertain. This CDR3 has 16 residues. Germline V CDR1 and CDR2: SGHTA, FQGNSA. V shed 1 base and J shed 1 base, with 14 bases lying between them. This CDR3 reads CASSLVGSAESYEQYF. The CDR3 DNA reads TGTGCCAGCAGCTTAGTAGGTTCCGCCGAATCCTACGAGCAGTACTTC.

This clonotype was seen a few times. This chain connects TRBV5-1 to TRBJ1-4; 9 nucleotides match TRBD1. The V segment lost 4 bases and the J segment 6 bases; nucleotides outside the gene matches: 7. There are 15 residues in the CDR3. Germline assignment: CDR1 SGHRS and CDR2 YFSETQ. DNA for the CDR3: TGCGCCAGCAGCGGGACCGGGACAGGGTATGAAAAACTGTTTTTT. Encoded protein: CASSGTGTGYEKLFF.

In its sample, this clonotype was seen many times. The gene calls are TRBV20-1 and TRBJ1-3; D is unclear. CDR3 length: 15 residues. Trimming stripped 0 bases from V and 2 bases from J, with 11 bases between. Germline CDR1 reads DFQATT; CDR2 reads SNEGSKA (reference sequence). The CDR3: CSARDPKGAGNTIYF. The CDR3 DNA reads TGCAGTGCTAGAGATCCAAAGGGTGCTGGAAACACCATATATTTT.

This clonotype appeared many times. The chain joins TRBV7-2 to TRBJ1-1; D gene uncertain. Germline V gene sequence: CDR1 SGHTA, CDR2 FQGNSA. This CDR3 comprises 13 residues. Trimming removed 3 bases at V and 6 bases at J, with 11 bases between. CDR3 loop: CASSFKVEAEAFF. CDR3 nucleotides: TGTGCCAGCAGCTTTAAGGTCGAGGCTGAAGCTTTCTTT. Combining the CDR3 with reference TRBV7-2 and TRBJ1-1 gives the whole variable domain GAGVSQSPSNKVTEKGKDVELRCDPISGHTALYWYRQSLGQGLEFLIYFQGNSAPDKSGLPSDRFSAERTGGSVSTLTIQRTQQEDSAVYLCASSFKVEAEAFFGQGTRLTVV.

This chain uses TRBV7-2 with TRBJ2-7; 9 bases align to TRBD1. Trimming cost V 5 bases and J 1 base; bases outside gene matches: 6. Germline CDR1 and CDR2: SGHTA and FQGNSA. This CDR3 is built from 15 residues. Here the CDR3 reads CASSRPGQGSYEQYF. The CDR3, as DNA: TGTGCCAGCAGCCGACCGGGACAGGGATCCTACGAGCAGTACTTC.

Of note for this clonotype: A junction end diverges from the germline sequence, so it may reflect a read error. The V gene is TRBV12-3 or TRBV12-4, the J gene TRBJ2-5; no firm D call. The CDR3 is made up of 13 amino acids. CDR3 residues: CACSFGPQETQYF. In nucleotides, the CDR3 is TGTGCCTGCAGTTTTGGCCCACAAGAGACCCAGTACTTC.

This clonotype came up a few times. This chain uses TRBV4-1 with TRBJ1-2, with D uncertain. This CDR3 has 15 residues. Trimming removed 3 bases at V and 0 bases at J, with 11 bases between. Germline CDR1 and CDR2: MGHRA and YSYEKL. The CDR3 coding sequence is TGCGCCAGCAGCCAGACTGCCTTCCCTAACTATGGCTACACCTTC. The encoded protein is CASSQTAFPNYGYTF.

This clonotype has ten or more counts. The chain recombines TRBV4-3 with TRBJ2-7; TRBD1 is a possible D gene (6 bases). V was shortened by 4 bases and J by 3 bases, with 16 bases between the two germline ends. This CDR3 is built from 15 residues. The V gene's germline CDR1 is LGHNA and CDR2 YSLEER. Written as DNA, the CDR3 is TGCGCCAGCAGCCCACGGGACACGACCGTCTACGAGCAGTACTTC. Its translation: CASSPRDTTVYEQYF.